This TCR beta chain was captured in a study of cytomegalovirus exposure and HLA in healthy donors. Per germline, CDR1 MGHRA and CDR2 YSYEKL. Unmatched junction bases numbered 5, after V lost 4 bases and J lost 3 bases. The CDR3 sequence is 14 residues long. Study-wide findings and caveats: The classifier was said to identify cytomegalovirus status with high specificity and sensitivity.

TCRdb's copy holds only in-frame clones and misses some; the assay was immunoSEQ multiplex PCR. The sample shows about 72,000 clones, 94% of them seen only once. Of note for this clone: Its target is unknown.

The chain carries TRBV4-1 and TRBJ1-1; 7 bases are a match to TRBD1. The source is a woman between 18 and 30 years old in good health and CMV-seronegative. The specimen was PBMCs. CDR3 sequence (DNA): TGCGCCAGCAGCCTGAGACAGGGCGACACTGAAGCTTTCTTT. Translation gives CASSLRQGDTEAFF.